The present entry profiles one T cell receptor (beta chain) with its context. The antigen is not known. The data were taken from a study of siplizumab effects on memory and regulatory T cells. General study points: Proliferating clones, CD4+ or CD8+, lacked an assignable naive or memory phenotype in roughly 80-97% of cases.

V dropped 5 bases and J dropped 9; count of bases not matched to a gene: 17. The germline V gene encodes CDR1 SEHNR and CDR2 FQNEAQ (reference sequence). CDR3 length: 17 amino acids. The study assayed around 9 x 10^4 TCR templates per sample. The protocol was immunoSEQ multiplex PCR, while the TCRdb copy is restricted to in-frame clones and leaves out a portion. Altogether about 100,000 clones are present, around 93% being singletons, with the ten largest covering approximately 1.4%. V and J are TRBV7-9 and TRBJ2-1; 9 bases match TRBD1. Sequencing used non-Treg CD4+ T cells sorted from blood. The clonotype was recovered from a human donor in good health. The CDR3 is CASSLQLSRDRVGEQFF. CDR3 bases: TGTGCCAGCAGCCTCCAACTGAGCAGGGACAGGGTGGGTGAGCAGTTCTTC. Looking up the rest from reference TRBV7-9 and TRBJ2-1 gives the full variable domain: DTGVSQNPRHKITKRGQNVTFRCDPISEHNRLYWYRQTLGQGPEFLTYFQNEAQLEKSRLLSDRFSAERPKGSFSTLEIQRTEQGDSAMYLCASSLQLSRDRVGEQFFGPGTRLTVL.